Below, 19 T cell receptor beta chains from the same sample are listed, as sequenced in a study of blood T cells in healthy people across ages. Next came a second PCR, run for about 7 to 12 cycles, which used a sample-barcoded 5' primer along with a J-beta primer mix. MiXCR was run by TCRdb on the 5' RACE reads, yielding one entry per CDR3 protein. The table has about 1.4 million distinct CDR3 sequences, roughly 60% seen once. Sequences were obtained from blood. Receptors were obtained from a man aged 18 to 29 in good health.

The J gene is TRBJ1-2, the V gene TRBV12-3 or TRBV12-4; tentatively, D is TRBD1 (6 bases). V lost 5 bases and J 0 bases, leaving 13 bases between the germline ends. The CDR3 has 15 residues. The CDR3 region has the DNA TGTGCCAGCAGTCGACCCACAGGGACTAACTATGGCTACACCTTC. It encodes CASSRPTGTNYGYTF.

J is TRBJ2-4 and V is TRBV7-6; TRBD1 is a possible D gene (5 bases). The DNA end is a closer match to TRBJ2-5, so the J assignment may be wrong. The germline V gene encodes CDR1 SGHVS and CDR2 FNYEAQ. There are 15 residues in the CDR3. In DNA, the CDR3 is TGTGCCAGCAGCTTAGCGGCAGGGTATCAAGAGACCCAGTACTTC. This encodes CASSLAAGYQETQYF.

The chain is built from TRBV10-3 and TRBJ2-4, with 11 bases identical to TRBD1. The DNA end favors TRBJ2-7, so the J call may be wrong. Per germline, CDR1 ENHRY and CDR2 SYGVKD. The CDR3 is 14 residues long. The CDR3 region has the DNA TGTGCCATCAGTGAGAGGACAGGGGGCCCCGAGCAGTACTTC. The encoded protein is CAISERTGGPEQYF.

Here the CDR3 DNA reads TGCAGCGTTGCAGAGGCAGGGGGGAGGTACGAGCAGTACTTC. Its protein is CSVAEAGGRYEQYF. The V gene is TRBV29-1, the J gene TRBJ2-7, with D possibly being TRBD1 (7 bases). Germline CDR1 SQVTM, CDR2 ANQGSEA. With 4 bases removed from V and 4 bases from J, the gap between germline ends came to 17 bases. The CDR3 spans 14 residues.

Here the CDR3 DNA reads TGTGCCAGCAGTACTCACGGCCCGGGGAATGAAAAACTGTTTTTT. Amino acid sequence: CASSTHGPGNEKLFF. The chain has TRBV28 and TRBJ1-4; D remains unclear. V was cut by 5 bases and J by 5 bases, with 15 bases left in between. Germline CDR1 reads MDHEN; CDR2 reads SYDVKM. This CDR3 comprises 15 residues.

The chain is built from TRBV4-3 and TRBJ2-5; no clear D gene. The last part of the DNA fits TRBJ2-7 better; the J call may be wrong. Germline V gene data show CDR1 as LGHNA and CDR2 as YSLEER. The CDR3 totals 16 residues. This chain's CDR3 is CASSQERQPPSYEQYF. The CDR3, as DNA: TGCGCCAGCAGCCAAGAAAGGCAGCCACCATCCTACGAGCAGTACTTC.

This clonotype was seen a few times. The gene calls are TRBV5-6 and TRBJ2-1; 9 bases agree with TRBD1. V was clipped by 4 bases and J by 8 bases; unmatched bases: 10. Germline lookup yields CDR1 SGHDT and CDR2 YYEEEE. The CDR3 sequence is 15 residues long. The CDR3 DNA is TGTGCCAGCAGCCATGGGGACAGGGCGATCTATGAGCAGTTCTTC. Protein: CASSHGDRAIYEQFF.

There are a few counts of this clonotype. J is TRBJ2-2 and V is TRBV12-3 or TRBV12-4; TRBD2 agrees at 7 bases. V was clipped by 3 bases and J by 2 bases; unmatched bases: 9. This CDR3 has 17 residues. The CDR3 reads CASSFLGLTSNTGELFF. CDR3 in DNA: TGTGCCAGCAGTTTCCTGGGACTAACGTCCAACACCGGGGAGCTGTTTTTT.

This clonotype was seen a few times. The rearrangement joins TRBV5-1 to TRBJ2-5; 9 nucleotides match TRBD1. The germline gives CDR1 SGHRS, CDR2 YFSETQ. V dropped 2 bases and J dropped 1; count of bases not matched to a gene: 9. The length of the CDR3 is 17 residues. The CDR3 is CASSFSQGASSQETQYF. For the CDR3, the DNA is TGCGCCAGCAGCTTCTCACAGGGGGCCTCGTCCCAAGAGACCCAGTACTTC.

This clonotype was recorded a few times. The chain uses TRBV6-2 or TRBV6-3 and TRBJ2-2, with D tentatively TRBD2 (6 bases). The germline V gene encodes CDR1 MNHEY and CDR2 SVGEGT. The CDR3 covers 15 residues. The V and J ends lost 2 bases and 1 base respectively, with 8 bases between them. CDR3 loop: CASSYGSGNTGELFF. The CDR3 DNA reads as TGTGCCAGCAGTTACGGTAGCGGGAACACCGGGGAGCTGTTTTTT.

The rearrangement uses TRBV6-6 and TRBJ2-5, with 7 bases lining up with TRBD1. Judging by the DNA end, TRBJ2-7 fits better; the J call may be wrong. The CDR3 has 15 residues. Germline CDR1 is MNHNY and CDR2 is SVGAGI (reference sequence). This CDR3 reads CASSTPAQGYYEQYF. Here the CDR3 DNA reads TGTGCCAGCAGTACCCCGGCACAGGGGTACTACGAGCAGTACTTC.

In DNA form, the CDR3 reads TGTGCCACCAGCAGAGATACAGGTCAAGAGACCCAGTACTTC. This sequence encodes CATSRDTGQETQYF. The V gene is TRBV15, the J gene TRBJ2-5, with D possibly matching TRBD1 (5 bases). V dropped 0 bases and J dropped 2 bases, with 7 bases sitting between them. The CDR3 extends over 14 amino acids. From germline, CDR1 is LNHNV and CDR2 YYDKDF (reference sequence).

The chain recombines TRBV7-2 with TRBJ1-5; D possibly corresponds to TRBD1 (6 bases). CDR3 length: 17 amino acids. V was trimmed by 6 bases and J by 0 bases, leaving 18 bases between them. The germline V gene encodes CDR1 SGHTA and CDR2 FQGNSA. The CDR3 DNA sequence: TGTGCCAGCAGTCAAGGGGGTGGCGACTATAGCAATCAGCCCCAGCATTTT. It is translated as CASSQGGGDYSNQPQHF.

The V and J genes are TRBV20-1 and TRBJ2-5; D uncertain. The length of the CDR3 is 14 residues. Trimming shortened V by 3 bases and J by 2 bases, and 13 bases separated the two germline ends. CDR1 is DFQATT, CDR2 SNEGSKA, per germline (reference sequence). CDR3 protein: CSASERRMQETQYF. CDR3 nucleotide sequence: TGCAGTGCTAGTGAGCGAAGGATGCAAGAGACCCAGTACTTC.

The chain has TRBV24-1 and TRBJ1-5; D uncertain. The CDR3 covers 12 residues. CDR1 and CDR2 from the germline V gene are KGHDR and SFDVKD. The V gene lost 4 bases and the J gene lost 4 bases, with 4 bases spanning the gap. The DNA of the CDR3 is TGTGCCACCAGTGAAGATAATCAGCCCCAGCATTTT. Its protein product is CATSEDNQPQHF.

The CDR3 protein is CASSLGFARQFYNEQFF. CDR3 DNA: TGTGCCAGCAGCTTAGGCTTTGCCAGGCAATTCTACAATGAGCAGTTCTTC. The gene calls are TRBV7-2 and TRBJ2-1; D not certain. Trimming pared 1 base from V and 3 bases from J, leaving 16 bases between. The CDR3 sequence is 17 residues long. Germline V lookup: CDR1 SGHTA, CDR2 FQGNSA. The full variable domain, rest sourced from reference TRBV7-2 and TRBJ2-1, is GAGVSQSPSNKVTEKGKDVELRCDPISGHTALYWYRQSLGQGLEFLIYFQGNSAPDKSGLPSDRFSAERTGGSVSTLTIQRTQQEDSAVYLCASSLGFARQFYNEQFFGPGTRLTVL.

V gene TRBV2 combines with J gene TRBJ1-1, with D tentatively TRBD1 (6 bases). The V end was cut by 7 bases, the J end by 8 bases, with 17 bases between. Germline V gene data show CDR1 as SNHLY and CDR2 as FYNNEI. CDR3 length equals 13 residues. The CDR3 sequence is CASTRTATDEAFF. The CDR3 DNA is TGTGCCAGCACCAGGACAGCGACGGACGAAGCTTTCTTT.

This clonotype has a single count. The genes are TRBV7-2 and TRBJ1-6; D call uncertain. The CDR3 is 12 amino acids. Per germline, CDR1 SGHTA and CDR2 FQGNSA. The ends were cut back, 6 bases at V and 6 bases at J, with 6 bases in the middle. The CDR3 nucleotides are TGTGCCAGCAGTCGTAGTAATTCACCCCTCCACTTT. Its protein is CASSRSNSPLHF.

The J gene is TRBJ2-1, the V gene TRBV20-1; 11 bases are shared with TRBD2. Germline values: CDR1 DFQATT, CDR2 SNEGSKA (reference sequence). Germline trimming cut 1 base from V and 8 bases from J; bases unmatched to any gene: 7. The CDR3 is 15 amino acids. The CDR3 region has the DNA TGCAGTGCTAGAGGGGCTAGCGGGAGGTTCGATGAGCAGTTCTTC. It encodes CSARGASGRFDEQFF.